One sample yielded the 19 T cell receptor beta chains listed below, sequenced in a study of T cell responses to AZD1222 COVID-19 vaccine. Method: immunoSEQ multiplex PCR; TCRdb's copy keeps in-frame clones and lacks some. The table has some 64,000 clones, approximately 83% seen once. Sequences were derived from peripheral blood, sampled on day 0 of AZD1222 vaccination. These receptors were obtained from an adult in good health.

This chain links TRBV3-1 (or the pseudogene TRBV3-2) with TRBJ1-5; D may be TRBD1 (5 bases). V lost 1 base and J lost 6, with 13 bases in between. The CDR3 consists of 15 residues. Germline V gene sequence: CDR1 LGHDT, CDR2 YNNKEL (reference sequence). In DNA form, the CDR3 reads TGTGCCAGCAGCCAAGGTGGGGGGATAGTTCAGCCCCAGCATTTT. Translated: CASSQGGGIVQPQHF.

The V and J genes are TRBV11-2 and TRBJ2-7, with TRBD1 identical over 7 bases. The CDR3 totals 14 residues. Germline trimming cut 6 bases from V and 6 bases from J; bases unmatched to any gene: 11. In germline, CDR1 is SGHAT, CDR2 FQNNGV. CDR3 protein: CASRPPGTAVEQYF. DNA for the CDR3: TGTGCCAGCAGACCCCCCGGGACAGCGGTCGAGCAGTACTTC. The full variable domain, rest sourced from reference TRBV11-2 and TRBJ2-7, is EAGVAQSPRYKIIEKRQSVAFWCNPISGHATLYWYQQILGQGPKLLIQFQNNGVVDDSQLPKDRFSAERLKGVDSTLKIQPAKLEDSAVYLCASRPPGTAVEQYFGPGTRLTVT.

The chain recombines TRBV12-3 or TRBV12-4 with TRBJ2-3, with D possibly being TRBD1 (6 bases). Trimming took 2 bases from V and 11 from J, leaving 11 bases between them. The CDR3 covers 12 residues. Here the CDR3 reads CASSLIQGKQYF. The CDR3 region has the DNA TGTGCCAGCAGTTTAATACAGGGCAAGCAGTATTTT.

The chain uses TRBV19 and TRBJ1-4; weak D call: TRBD1 (6 bases). Looked up from germline, CDR1 is LNHDA and CDR2 is SQIVND (reference sequence). The CDR3 is 17 amino acids. Trimming took 7 bases from V and 0 from J, leaving 18 bases between them. This chain's CDR3 is CASTERGGLATNEKLFF. Written as DNA, the CDR3 is TGTGCCAGTACCGAGCGGGGGGGCCTCGCAACTAATGAAAAACTGTTTTTT.

The gene calls are TRBV4-2 and TRBJ2-6; no firm D call. Trimming took off 0 bases at V and 1 base at J, with 10 bases between the two ends. This CDR3 has 17 amino acids. The germline gives CDR1 LGHNA, CDR2 YNFKEQ. The CDR3 coding sequence is TGTGCCAGCAGCCAAGATAATTACGTGTCTGGGGCCAACGTCCTGACTTTC. This translates into CASSQDNYVSGANVLTF.

V is TRBV6-5 and J is TRBJ1-1, with a tentative D call TRBD1 (5 bases). The CDR3 is 14 residues long. Germline CDR1 MNHEY, CDR2 SVGAGI. The V gene lost 2 bases and the J gene lost 1 base, with 8 bases spanning the gap. The CDR3 DNA follows: TGTGCCAGCAGTTACCGAAGGGGGAACACTGAAGCTTTCTTT. It encodes CASSYRRGNTEAFF.

The rearrangement links TRBV18 to TRBJ1-2; D remains ambiguous. This CDR3 region has 16 residues. V lost 4 bases and J 6 bases, leaving 21 bases between the germline ends. Germline V lookup: CDR1 KGHSH, CDR2 LQKENI. This chain's CDR3 is CASSHYEATQIDGYTF. CDR3 sequence (DNA): TGTGCCAGCTCACATTACGAGGCCACCCAAATAGATGGCTACACCTTC.

The rearrangement uses TRBV27 and TRBJ1-5, with 10 bases matching TRBD1. The ends lost 6 bases at V and 4 bases at J; junction bases unmatched: 6. From germline, CDR1 is MNHEY and CDR2 SMNVEV (reference sequence). The CDR3 contains 15 residues. In DNA, the CDR3 is TGTGCCAGCAGCCGACAGGGGGCGGGAAATCAGCCCCAGCATTTT. Translated: CASSRQGAGNQPQHF.

V usage is TRBV5-6 and J usage is TRBJ2-5, with D possibly being TRBD1 (5 bases). The V end was cut by 3 bases, the J end by 3 bases, with 15 bases between. CDR1 SGHDT and CDR2 YYEEEE come from the germline V gene. CDR3 length: 15 residues. CDR3 nucleotides: TGTGCCAGCAGCTCGATACAGGTTTACGAAGAGACCCAGTACTTC. Its translation is CASSSIQVYEETQYF.

The chain recombines TRBV28 with TRBJ2-3; D is possibly TRBD2 (5 bases). The germline V and J ends were trimmed by 6 bases and 2 bases, with 18 bases remaining between them. Germline V gene sequence: CDR1 MDHEN, CDR2 SYDVKM. The CDR3 extends over 16 amino acids. The CDR3 nucleotides are TGTGCCAGCAGCCCGGGGAGCCAGGCTCCCACAGATACGCAGTATTTT. Protein product: CASSPGSQAPTDTQYF.

The chain is built from TRBV19 and TRBJ2-7, with TRBD2 matching 10 bases. CDR1 is LNHDA, CDR2 SQIVND, per germline (reference sequence). This CDR3 comprises 15 residues. V lost 8 bases to trimming and J lost 3 bases; unmatched junction nucleotides: 10. CDR3 loop: CASSGLAGADYEQYF. The CDR3 nucleotides read TGTGCCAGTTCAGGCCTAGCGGGGGCCGACTACGAGCAGTACTTC.

The count of this clone is one. This chain connects TRBV7-2 to TRBJ1-2; a weak D match, TRBD1 (5 bases). CDR1 and CDR2 (germline): SGHTA, FQGNSA. This CDR3 region has 14 residues. The germline V and J ends were trimmed by 1 base and 10 bases, with 16 bases remaining between them. The CDR3 spells CASSLGPGPGDYTF. The CDR3 DNA reads TGTGCCAGCAGCTTAGGACCGGGGCCGGGGGACTACACCTTC. The full variable domain, in which reference TRBV7-2 and TRBJ1-2 provide the parts outside the CDR3, is GAGVSQSPSNKVTEKGKDVELRCDPISGHTALYWYRQSLGQGLEFLIYFQGNSAPDKSGLPSDRFSAERTGGSVSTLTIQRTQQEDSAVYLCASSLGPGPGDYTFGSGTRLTVV.

This clone was seen more than once but under ten times. This chain uses TRBV7-2 with TRBJ1-2; D gene uncertain. Trimming took 7 bases from V and 0 from J, leaving 6 bases between them. The CDR3 consists of 12 residues. Germline CDR1 SGHTA, CDR2 FQGNSA. CDR3 coding DNA: TGTGCCAGCACTGCGGCTAACTATGGCTACACCTTC. This codes for CASTAANYGYTF.

The chain carries TRBV27 and TRBJ1-1; weak D call: TRBD1 (6 bases). Per the germline V gene, CDR1 is MNHEY and CDR2 is SMNVEV (reference sequence). The CDR3 is 14 amino acids. Trimming took off 3 bases at V and 8 bases at J, with 16 bases between the two ends. CDR3 loop: CASSFAGQRREAFF. The CDR3 region has the DNA TGTGCCAGCAGTTTCGCAGGACAGAGGAGAGAAGCTTTCTTT.

The chain is built from TRBV19 and TRBJ2-2, with 8 bases identical to TRBD2. The germline V gene encodes CDR1 LNHDA and CDR2 SQIVND (reference sequence). The CDR3 covers 15 residues. Trimming at V came to 7 bases and at J to 5 bases, leaving 9 bases not matched to a gene. This chain's CDR3 is CASKYSTGGTGELFF. In DNA form, the CDR3 reads TGTGCCAGTAAATACTCAACGGGGGGGACCGGGGAGCTGTTTTTT.

This clone was seen a few times. The chain recombines TRBV6-5 with TRBJ1-1; D possibly corresponds to TRBD1 (6 bases). The ends were cut back, 0 bases at V and 4 bases at J, with 15 bases in the middle. CDR3 length equals 16 residues. In germline, CDR1 is MNHEY, CDR2 SVGAGI. CDR3 amino acids: CASSYSETGQSTEAFF. CDR3 nucleotide sequence: TGTGCCAGCAGTTACTCTGAAACAGGACAGTCCACTGAAGCTTTCTTT.

The genes are TRBV4-3 and TRBJ2-2; the D is unclear. The CDR3 covers 14 residues. In germline, CDR1 is LGHNA, CDR2 YSLEER. With 0 bases removed from V and 7 bases from J, the gap between germline ends came to 9 bases. The CDR3 protein is CASSQDWSDGELFF. The CDR3 coding sequence is TGCGCCAGCAGCCAAGACTGGTCAGACGGGGAGCTGTTTTTT.

This clone was seen just once. The chain recombines TRBV2 with TRBJ2-7, with D maybe TRBD1 (6 bases). Germline V gene data show CDR1 as SNHLY and CDR2 as FYNNEI. The CDR3 covers 14 residues. The germline V and J ends were trimmed by 9 bases and 2 bases, with 17 bases remaining between them. The CDR3 loop is CASRQALRTYEQYF. The CDR3 DNA reads TGTGCCAGTCGACAGGCACTTCGGACCTACGAGCAGTACTTC.

J is TRBJ2-5 and V is TRBV28; D is ambiguous. V was clipped by 8 bases and J by 2 bases, with 9 bases between them. The CDR3 spans 12 residues. The germline V gene encodes CDR1 MDHEN and CDR2 SYDVKM. CDR3 region: CASFQGQETQYF. For the CDR3, the DNA is TGTGCCAGCTTCCAAGGGCAAGAGACCCAGTACTTC.